In this sample, the clone carrying this TCR beta chain turned up once. Its antigen is unidentified. The length of the CDR3 is 15 residues. CDR1 MNHNS and CDR2 SASEGT come from the germline V gene. V was clipped by 6 bases and J by 1 base; unmatched bases: 5. The source of the sample is a study of CD8 T cells in ankylosing spondylitis. From the 5' RACE reads, TCRdb called clonotypes with MiXCR, one entry per CDR3 protein. The sample shows about 540,000 distinct CDR3 sequences, roughly an eighth of them seen only once. General study findings and limits: Typical of ankylosing spondylitis blood, it appeared, was a TCR beta motif of roughly eight highly homologous variants.

The J gene is TRBJ2-1, the V gene TRBV6-1; 8 nucleotides agree with TRBD1. This sequence was found in a male donor with ankylosing spondylitis. The sample consisted of blood, either unsorted or a sorted T cell fraction (not recorded which). DNA for the CDR3: TGTGCCAGCAGCGATGACAGGGGTTCCTACAATGAGCAGTTCTTC. This codes for CASSDDRGSYNEQFF.